The 17 T cell receptor beta chains presented below share a single source sample, sequenced in a study of beta chain features in type 1 diabetes. Study conclusions and caveats: Among patients with Type 1 diabetes, TCRB CDR3s were moderately but significantly shorter in every one of the four CD4+ subsets.

Their antigen targets remain unknown. Expressed TCRB transcripts were sequenced because the entire RNA isolate underwent reverse transcription. The assay was immunoSEQ multiplex PCR, and TCRdb's table has in-frame clones only and misses some. The table records approximately 250,000 clones, around 9.9% of them present only once. Material: naive CD4+ T cells from blood. These receptors all stem from a man aged 25 to 40 with type 1 diabetes.

The V gene is TRBV29-1, the J gene TRBJ2-3, with D maybe TRBD1 (6 bases). V dropped 5 bases and J dropped 2 bases, with 11 bases sitting between them. The CDR3 is made up of 13 amino acids. Germline V gene data show CDR1 as SQVTM and CDR2 as ANQGSEA. The CDR3 is CSVKGQYTDTQYF. In DNA form, the CDR3 reads TGCAGCGTTAAAGGACAGTACACAGATACGCAGTATTTT.

This clone was picked up a small number of times. The chain joins TRBV9 to TRBJ1-5; D perhaps matches TRBD1 (6 bases). Germline loops: CDR1 SGDLS, CDR2 YYNGEE. V was pared by 2 bases and J by 3 bases, with 9 bases between. There are 14 residues in the CDR3. CDR3 in amino acids: CASSVGQINQPQHF. The CDR3 DNA reads TGTGCCAGCAGCGTTGGACAGATCAATCAGCCCCAGCATTTT.

This clone has a handful of counts. The V call is TRBV18, the J call TRBJ1-1; TRBD1 is a possible D gene (6 bases). This CDR3 is built from 14 residues. Germline-derived CDR1 and CDR2 are KGHSH and LQKENI. Trimming took 4 bases from V and 4 from J, leaving 13 bases between them. In DNA form, the CDR3 reads TGTGCCAGCTCACTTCTCACAGGGTTCACTGAAGCTTTCTTT. Translated, it gives CASSLLTGFTEAFF.

The chain has TRBV18 and TRBJ2-1, with TRBD2 matching over 9 bases. V shed 4 bases and J 3 bases; nucleotides not matched to a gene: 4. Germline assignment: CDR1 KGHSH and CDR2 LQKENI. This CDR3 is 15 amino acids long. The CDR3 DNA is TGTGCCAGCTCACGCGGGGGGGTCCTCTACAATGAGCAGTTCTTC. It codes for CASSRGGVLYNEQFF.

This clone was counted a few times. This chain connects TRBV6-1 to TRBJ2-5; D unresolved. The CDR3 runs to 13 residues. V lost 1 base, J lost 4 bases, and 7 bases lay in between. CDR1 is MNHNS and CDR2 is SASEGT in the germline V gene. The CDR3 region is CASSEVAGETQYF. The CDR3 nucleotides read TGTGCCAGCAGTGAAGTGGCTGGAGAGACCCAGTACTTC.

This sequence joins TRBV7-9 and TRBJ2-7; no clear D gene. Germline CDR1 is SEHNR and CDR2 is FQNEAQ (reference sequence). The CDR3 has 13 residues. V was shortened by 5 bases and J by 3 bases, with 11 bases between the two germline ends. This CDR3 is CASSPLYFYEQYF. In DNA form, the CDR3 reads TGTGCCAGCAGCCCCCTTTACTTCTACGAGCAGTACTTC.

This clone has a handful of counts. V gene TRBV27 combines with J gene TRBJ2-6; D perhaps matches TRBD1 (6 bases). The ends were cut back, 1 base at V and 1 base at J, with 14 bases in the middle. The germline V gene encodes CDR1 MNHEY and CDR2 SMNVEV (reference sequence). The CDR3 runs to 18 residues. The CDR3 nucleotides are TGTGCCAGCAGTTTATTCAGGGGTTTCGGATCTGGGGCCAACGTCCTGACTTTC. Translating gives CASSLFRGFGSGANVLTF. The entire variable domain, with the rest obtained from reference TRBV27 and TRBJ2-6, is as follows: EAQVTQNPRYLITVTGKKLTVTCSQNMNHEYMSWYRQDPGLGLRQIYYSMNVEVTDKGDVPEGYKVSRKEKRNFPLILESPSPNQTSLYFCASSLFRGFGSGANVLTFGAGSRLTVL.

This chain joins TRBV13 and TRBJ2-1, with 13 bases identical to TRBD2. This CDR3 has 17 residues. The germline gives CDR1 PRHDT, CDR2 FYEKMQ (reference sequence). V lost 4 bases, J lost 0 bases, and 3 bases stayed unmatched. CDR3 nucleotide sequence: TGTGCCAGCAGCTCTTGGACTAGCGGGGGCTCCTACAATGAGCAGTTCTTC. This sequence encodes CASSSWTSGGSYNEQFF.

This clone has only a few counts. The genes are TRBV2 and TRBJ1-2, with a possible D match to TRBD1 (6 bases). This CDR3 has 13 residues. The ends were cut back, 7 bases at V and 0 bases at J, with 9 bases in the middle. Germline V CDR1 and CDR2: SNHLY, FYNNEI. CDR3 protein: CASKKGANYGYTF. Written as DNA, the CDR3 is TGTGCCAGCAAGAAGGGGGCTAACTATGGCTACACCTTC.

V usage is TRBV4-2 and J usage is TRBJ1-4; D perhaps matches TRBD1 (5 bases). The CDR3 sequence is 19 residues long. CDR1 is LGHNA, CDR2 YNFKEQ, per germline. V lost 1 base and J lost 10, with 28 bases in between. CDR3 DNA: TGTGCCAGCAGCCAAGGAGGGACGACTAGACCGGACGGGGGGGGAAAACTGTTTTTT. Translation: CASSQGGTTRPDGGGKLFF.

This clone was recorded a few times. CDR3 region: CASSTGGLGNTIYF. The CDR3 nucleotides are TGTGCCAGCAGCACAGGGGGGCTCGGAAACACCATATATTTT. This chain uses TRBV7-9 with TRBJ1-3; 8 bases are shared with TRBD1. The CDR3 totals 14 residues. Germline V gene data show CDR1 as SEHNR and CDR2 as FQNEAQ (reference sequence). V dropped 5 bases and J dropped 4; count of bases not matched to a gene: 4.

This chain uses TRBV6-5 with TRBJ2-3; weak D call: TRBD1 (6 bases). The CDR3 extends over 13 amino acids. The V end was cut by 9 bases, the J end by 4 bases, with 14 bases between. CDR1 is MNHEY and CDR2 is SVGAGI in the germline V gene. The CDR3 DNA sequence: TGTGCCAGTAGAGGGGACACTTCAGATACGCAGTATTTT. It specifies CASRGDTSDTQYF.

This clone was counted between two and nine times. The chain links TRBV5-1 to TRBJ2-7; maybe TRBD1 (6 bases). CDR1 and CDR2 (germline): SGHRS, YFSETQ. This CDR3 has 15 residues. With 2 bases removed from V and 4 bases from J, the gap between germline ends came to 16 bases. DNA for the CDR3: TGCGCCAGCAGCTTCCGGGACATGGGAGTTTACGAGCAGTACTTC. Its translation is CASSFRDMGVYEQYF.

V and J are TRBV11-2 and TRBJ1-1; D remains unclear. V lost 5 bases to trimming and J lost 5 bases, with 9 bases between them. From germline, CDR1 is SGHAT and CDR2 FQNNGV. The CDR3 has 12 amino acids. The CDR3 nucleotides are TGTGCCAGCAGCCTGAAGAGGACTGAAGCTTTCTTT. Amino acids: CASSLKRTEAFF.

This chain uses TRBV7-9 with TRBJ1-2, with TRBD1 matching over 8 bases. Trimming removed 1 base from V and 3 bases from J; junction bases left unmatched: 4. CDR1 and CDR2 from the germline V gene are SEHNR and FQNEAQ (reference sequence). The CDR3 has 15 residues. CDR3 in amino acids: CASSLGQGAHYGYTF. Here the CDR3 DNA reads TGTGCCAGCAGCTTAGGTCAGGGGGCCCACTATGGCTACACCTTC. The full variable domain, rest sourced from reference TRBV7-9 and TRBJ1-2, is DTGVSQNPRHKITKRGQNVTFRCDPISEHNRLYWYRQTLGQGPEFLTYFQNEAQLEKSRLLSDRFSAERPKGSFSTLEIQRTEQGDSAMYLCASSLGQGAHYGYTFGSGTRLTVV.

This rearrangement joins TRBV5-1 to TRBJ2-1; possibly TRBD1 for D (6 bases). V shed 4 bases and J shed 4 bases, with 15 bases lying between them. The length of the CDR3 is 15 residues. From germline, CDR1 is SGHRS and CDR2 YFSETQ. The CDR3: CASSPRQGQYNEQFF. The CDR3 region has the DNA TGCGCCAGCAGCCCCCGGCAGGGACAATACAATGAGCAGTTCTTC. Full variable domain (rest looked up from reference TRBV5-1 and TRBJ2-1): KAGVTQTPRYLIKTRGQQVTLSCSPISGHRSVSWYQQTPGQGLQFLFEYFSETQRNKGNFPGRFSGRQFSNSRSEMNVSTLELGDSALYLCASSPRQGQYNEQFFGPGTRLTVL.

This clone showed up just a few times. This chain joins TRBV7-2 and TRBJ2-1; TRBD1 might be the D (6 bases). Germline CDR1 is SGHTA and CDR2 is FQGNSA. The V and J ends lost 3 bases and 6 bases respectively, with 9 bases between them. The CDR3 loop spans 13 amino acids. This CDR3 is CASSFRGGNEQFF. CDR3 bases: TGTGCCAGCAGCTTCCGAGGGGGCAATGAGCAGTTCTTC.